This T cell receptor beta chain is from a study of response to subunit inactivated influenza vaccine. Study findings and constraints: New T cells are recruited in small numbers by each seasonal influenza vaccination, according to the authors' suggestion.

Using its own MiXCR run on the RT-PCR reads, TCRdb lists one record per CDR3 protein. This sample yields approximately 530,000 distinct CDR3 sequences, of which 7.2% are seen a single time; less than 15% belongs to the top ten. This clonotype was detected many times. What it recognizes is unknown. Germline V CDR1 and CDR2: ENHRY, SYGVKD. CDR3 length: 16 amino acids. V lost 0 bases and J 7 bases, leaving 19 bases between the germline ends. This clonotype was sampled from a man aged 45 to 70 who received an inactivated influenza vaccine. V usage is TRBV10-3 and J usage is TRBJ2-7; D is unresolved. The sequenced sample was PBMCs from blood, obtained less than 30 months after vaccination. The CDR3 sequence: CAISESRSPLLREQYF. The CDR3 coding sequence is TGTGCCATCAGTGAGTCAAGGTCCCCTCTACTACGGGAGCAGTACTTC.